Listed here is a single T cell receptor beta chain. This sample was taken from a study of T cell responses to AZD1222 COVID-19 vaccine. Some clones are missing from TCRdb's copy, which holds only in-frame ones; the method was immunoSEQ multiplex PCR. The table has 150,000 to 200,000 clones, approximately 91% seen once. CDR1 LNHDA and CDR2 SQIVND come from the germline V gene (reference sequence). CDR3 length equals 18 residues. V lost 7 bases and J lost 0, with 19 bases in between. The chain carries TRBV19 and TRBJ2-6; no firm D call. Sample: peripheral blood, taken 28 days after the second AZD1222 dose. The sequence derives from an adult who received the AZD1222 COVID-19 vaccine. The CDR3 loop is CASKPGGRWSSGANVLTF. The CDR3 coding sequence is TGTGCCAGTAAACCCGGTGGACGGTGGAGCTCTGGGGCCAACGTCCTGACTTTC.